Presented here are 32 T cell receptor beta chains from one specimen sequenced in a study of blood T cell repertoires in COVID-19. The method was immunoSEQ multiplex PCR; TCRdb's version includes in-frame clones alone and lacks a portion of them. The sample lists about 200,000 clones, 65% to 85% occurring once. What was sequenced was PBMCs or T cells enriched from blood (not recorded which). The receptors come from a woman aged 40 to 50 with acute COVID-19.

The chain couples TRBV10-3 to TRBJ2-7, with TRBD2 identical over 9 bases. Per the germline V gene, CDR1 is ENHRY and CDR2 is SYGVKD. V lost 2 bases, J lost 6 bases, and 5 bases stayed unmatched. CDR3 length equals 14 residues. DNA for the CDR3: TGTGCCATCAGTGAGGGGACTAGCTTCTCCGAGCAGTACTTC. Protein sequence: CAISEGTSFSEQYF.

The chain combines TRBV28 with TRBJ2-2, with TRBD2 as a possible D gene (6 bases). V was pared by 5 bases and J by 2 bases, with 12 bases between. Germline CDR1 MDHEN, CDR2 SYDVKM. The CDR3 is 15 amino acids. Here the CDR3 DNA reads TGTGCCAGCAGTCCGGGGACTTATAACACCGGGGAGCTGTTTTTT. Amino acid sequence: CASSPGTYNTGELFF.

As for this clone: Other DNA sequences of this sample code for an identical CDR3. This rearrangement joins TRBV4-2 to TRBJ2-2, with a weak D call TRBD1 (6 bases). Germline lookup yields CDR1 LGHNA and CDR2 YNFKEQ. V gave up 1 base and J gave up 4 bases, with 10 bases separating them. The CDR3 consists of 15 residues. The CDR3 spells CASSQGQGSTGELFF. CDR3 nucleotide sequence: TGTGCCAGCAGCCAAGGGCAGGGGTCCACCGGGGAGCTGTTTTTT.

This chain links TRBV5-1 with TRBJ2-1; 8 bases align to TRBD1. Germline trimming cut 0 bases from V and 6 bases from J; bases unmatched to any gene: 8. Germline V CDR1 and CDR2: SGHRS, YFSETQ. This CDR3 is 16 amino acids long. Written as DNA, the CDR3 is TGCGCCAGCAGCTTGGTAATCGGACAGGGTATCAATGAGCAGTTCTTC. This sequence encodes CASSLVIGQGINEQFF.

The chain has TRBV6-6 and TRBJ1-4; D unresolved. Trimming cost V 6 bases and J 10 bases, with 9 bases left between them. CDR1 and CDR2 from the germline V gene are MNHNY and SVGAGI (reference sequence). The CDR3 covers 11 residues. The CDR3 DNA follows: TGTGCCAGCAGCTCCGGAGCAAAACTGTTTTTT. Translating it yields CASSSGAKLFF.

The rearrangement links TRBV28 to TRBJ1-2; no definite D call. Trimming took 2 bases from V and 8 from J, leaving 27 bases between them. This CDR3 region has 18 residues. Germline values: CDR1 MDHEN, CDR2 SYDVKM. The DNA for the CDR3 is TGTGCCAGCAGTTTAGTCGAGGTCCGCCGCAGACGACGGGGAGGCTACACCTTC. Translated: CASSLVEVRRRRRGGYTF.

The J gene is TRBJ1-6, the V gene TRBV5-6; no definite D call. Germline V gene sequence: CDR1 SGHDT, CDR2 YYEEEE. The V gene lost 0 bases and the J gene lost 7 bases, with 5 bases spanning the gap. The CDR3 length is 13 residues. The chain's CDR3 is CASSLVQNSPLHF. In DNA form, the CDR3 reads TGTGCCAGCAGCTTGGTGCAGAATTCACCCCTCCACTTT.

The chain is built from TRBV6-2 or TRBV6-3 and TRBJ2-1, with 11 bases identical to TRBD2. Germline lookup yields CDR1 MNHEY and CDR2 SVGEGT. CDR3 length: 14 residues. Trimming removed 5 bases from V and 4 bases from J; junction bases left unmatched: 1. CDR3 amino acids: CASSIAGGYNEQFF. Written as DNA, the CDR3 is TGTGCCAGCAGTATAGCGGGAGGGTACAATGAGCAGTTCTTC.

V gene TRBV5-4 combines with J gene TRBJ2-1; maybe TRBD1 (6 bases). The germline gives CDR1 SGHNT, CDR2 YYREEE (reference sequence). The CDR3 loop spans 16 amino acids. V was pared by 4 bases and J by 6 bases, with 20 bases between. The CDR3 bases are TGTGCCAGCAGCCCTCCCAGGGGTCCTTTGACCAATGAGCAGTTCTTC. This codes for CASSPPRGPLTNEQFF. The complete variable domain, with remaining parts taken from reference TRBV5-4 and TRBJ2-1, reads ETGVTQSPTHLIKTRGQQVTLRCSSQSGHNTVSWYQQALGQGPQFIFQYYREEENGRGNFPPRFSGLQFPNYSSELNVNALELDDSALYLCASSPPRGPLTNEQFFGPGTRLTVL.

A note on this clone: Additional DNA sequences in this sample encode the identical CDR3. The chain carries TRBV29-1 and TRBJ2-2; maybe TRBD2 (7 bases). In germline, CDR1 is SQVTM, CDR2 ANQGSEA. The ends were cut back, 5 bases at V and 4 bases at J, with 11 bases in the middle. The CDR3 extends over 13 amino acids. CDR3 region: CSVRGGGTGELFF. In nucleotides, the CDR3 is TGCAGCGTTAGGGGGGGAGGCACCGGGGAGCTGTTTTTT.

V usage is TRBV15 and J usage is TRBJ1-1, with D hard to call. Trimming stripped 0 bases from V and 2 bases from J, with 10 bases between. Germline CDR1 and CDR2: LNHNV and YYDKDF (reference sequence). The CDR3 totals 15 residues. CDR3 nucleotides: TGTGCCACCAGCAGAGATCTCGCGGGAAACACTGAAGCTTTCTTT. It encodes CATSRDLAGNTEAFF.

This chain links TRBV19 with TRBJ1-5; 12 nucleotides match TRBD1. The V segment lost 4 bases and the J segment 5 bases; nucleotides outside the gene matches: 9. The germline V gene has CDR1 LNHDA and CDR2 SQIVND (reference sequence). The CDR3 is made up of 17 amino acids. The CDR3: CASSTPGTGGRDQPQHF. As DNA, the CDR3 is TGTGCCAGTAGTACGCCCGGGACAGGGGGCAGAGATCAGCCCCAGCATTTT.

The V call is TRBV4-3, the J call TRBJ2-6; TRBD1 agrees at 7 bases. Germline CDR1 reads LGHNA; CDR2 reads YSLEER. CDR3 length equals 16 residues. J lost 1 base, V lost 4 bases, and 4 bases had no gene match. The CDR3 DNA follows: TGCGCCAGCAGCCGGGACAGTTTTTCTGGGGCCAACGTCCTGACTTTC. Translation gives CASSRDSFSGANVLTF.

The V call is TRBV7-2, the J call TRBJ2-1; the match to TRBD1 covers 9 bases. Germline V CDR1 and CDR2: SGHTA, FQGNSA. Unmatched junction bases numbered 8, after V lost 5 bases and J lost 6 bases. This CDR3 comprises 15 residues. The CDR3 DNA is TGTGCCAGCAGCCCTCGGGACAGGGCAGGCAATGAGCAGTTCTTC. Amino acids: CASSPRDRAGNEQFF.

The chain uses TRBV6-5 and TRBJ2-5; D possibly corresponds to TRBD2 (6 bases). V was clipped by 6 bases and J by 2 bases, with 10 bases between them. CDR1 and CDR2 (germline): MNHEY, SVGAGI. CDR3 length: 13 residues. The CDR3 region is CASRTGTQETQYF. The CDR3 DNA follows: TGTGCCAGCAGGACTGGGACTCAAGAGACCCAGTACTTC.

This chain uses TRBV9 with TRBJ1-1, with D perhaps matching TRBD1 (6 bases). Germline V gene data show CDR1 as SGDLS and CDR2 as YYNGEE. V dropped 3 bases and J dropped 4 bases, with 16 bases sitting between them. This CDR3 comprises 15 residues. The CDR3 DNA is TGTGCCAGCAGCGGGTGGCAGGGGCACGGCACTGAAGCTTTCTTT. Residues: CASSGWQGHGTEAFF.

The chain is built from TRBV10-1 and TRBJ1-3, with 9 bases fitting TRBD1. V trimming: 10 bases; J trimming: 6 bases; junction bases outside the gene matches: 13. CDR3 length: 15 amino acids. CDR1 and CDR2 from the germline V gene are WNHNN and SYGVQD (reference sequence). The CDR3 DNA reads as TGCGCCAACCGGGAGGGACAGGGCGGTTTAAACACCATATATTTT. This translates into CANREGQGGLNTIYF.

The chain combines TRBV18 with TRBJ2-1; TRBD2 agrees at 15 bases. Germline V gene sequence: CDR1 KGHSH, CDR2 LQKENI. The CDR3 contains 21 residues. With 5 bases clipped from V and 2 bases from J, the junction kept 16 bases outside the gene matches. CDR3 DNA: TGTGCCAGCTCAACCTTGGGACCGGGACTAGCGGGAGGAGCGGCCTACAATGAGCAGTTCTTC. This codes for CASSTLGPGLAGGAAYNEQFF.

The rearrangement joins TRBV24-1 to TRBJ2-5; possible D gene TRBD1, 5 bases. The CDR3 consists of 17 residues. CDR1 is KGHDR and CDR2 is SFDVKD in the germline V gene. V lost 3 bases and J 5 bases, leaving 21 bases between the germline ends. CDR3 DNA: TGTGCCACCAGTGATCGGGCAGGTGGGGCCGGAGAGGAGACCCAGTACTTC. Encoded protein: CATSDRAGGAGEETQYF.

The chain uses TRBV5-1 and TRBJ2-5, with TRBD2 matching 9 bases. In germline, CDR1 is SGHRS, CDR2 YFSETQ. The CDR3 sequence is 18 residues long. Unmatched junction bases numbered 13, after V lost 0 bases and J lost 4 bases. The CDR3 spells CASSLAEGRREGRETQYF. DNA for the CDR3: TGCGCCAGCAGCTTGGCAGAGGGGCGGCGGGAGGGCCGAGAGACCCAGTACTTC.

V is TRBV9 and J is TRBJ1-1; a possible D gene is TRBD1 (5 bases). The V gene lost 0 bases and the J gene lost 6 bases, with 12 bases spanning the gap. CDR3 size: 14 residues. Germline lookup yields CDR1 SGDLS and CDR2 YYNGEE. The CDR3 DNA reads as TGTGCCAGCAGCGTAGTCGGGGGGGTGGCTGAAGCTTTCTTT. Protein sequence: CASSVVGGVAEAFF.

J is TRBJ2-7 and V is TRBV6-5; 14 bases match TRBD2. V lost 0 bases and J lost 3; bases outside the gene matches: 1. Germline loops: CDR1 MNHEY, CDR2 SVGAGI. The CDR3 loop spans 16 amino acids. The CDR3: CASSYSGTSGSYEQYF. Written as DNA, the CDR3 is TGTGCCAGCAGTTACTCCGGGACTAGCGGGAGCTACGAGCAGTACTTC.

The CDR3 is CATSALMAGQETQYF. As DNA, the CDR3 is TGTGCCACCAGTGCCCTCATGGCAGGTCAAGAGACCCAGTACTTC. V and J are TRBV24-1 and TRBJ2-5; no firm D call. Trimming stripped 5 bases from V and 2 bases from J, with 14 bases between. Germline CDR1 is KGHDR and CDR2 is SFDVKD. The CDR3 length is 15 residues.

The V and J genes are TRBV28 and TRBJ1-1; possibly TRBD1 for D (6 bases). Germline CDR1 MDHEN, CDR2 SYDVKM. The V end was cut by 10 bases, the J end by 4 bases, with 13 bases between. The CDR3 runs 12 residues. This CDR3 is CATQGIRTEAFF. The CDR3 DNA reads TGTGCCACGCAGGGGATTCGCACTGAAGCTTTCTTT.

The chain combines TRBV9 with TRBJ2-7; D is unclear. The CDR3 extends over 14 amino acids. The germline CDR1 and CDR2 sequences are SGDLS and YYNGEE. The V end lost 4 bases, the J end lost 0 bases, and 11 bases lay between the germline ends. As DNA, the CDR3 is TGTGCCAGCAGCTCCCGGGTAACCTCCTACGAGCAGTACTTC. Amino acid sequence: CASSSRVTSYEQYF.

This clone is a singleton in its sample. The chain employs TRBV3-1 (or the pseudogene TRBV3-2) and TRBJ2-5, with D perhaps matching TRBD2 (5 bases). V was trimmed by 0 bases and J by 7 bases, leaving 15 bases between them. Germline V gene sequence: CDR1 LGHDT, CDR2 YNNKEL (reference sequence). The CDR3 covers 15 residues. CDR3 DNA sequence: TGTGCCAGCAGCCAAGATCGGCGGGCCGGGTGGACCCAGTACTTC. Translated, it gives CASSQDRRAGWTQYF.

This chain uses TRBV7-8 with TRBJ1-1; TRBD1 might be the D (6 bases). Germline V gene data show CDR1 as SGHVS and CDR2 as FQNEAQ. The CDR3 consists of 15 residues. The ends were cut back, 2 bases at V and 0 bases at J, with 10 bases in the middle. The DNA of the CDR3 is TGTGCCAGCAGCTTAAGAGGACAGATGAACACTGAAGCTTTCTTT. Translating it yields CASSLRGQMNTEAFF.

CDR3 sequence (DNA): TGTGCCACCAGTGATTCGACAATTGGCTACACCTTC. Amino acids: CATSDSTIGYTF. The chain employs TRBV24-1 and TRBJ1-2, with no clear D. Germline values: CDR1 KGHDR, CDR2 SFDVKD. The CDR3 totals 12 residues. Between the trimmed V and J ends, which lost 2 bases and 7 bases, there was a span of 7 bases.

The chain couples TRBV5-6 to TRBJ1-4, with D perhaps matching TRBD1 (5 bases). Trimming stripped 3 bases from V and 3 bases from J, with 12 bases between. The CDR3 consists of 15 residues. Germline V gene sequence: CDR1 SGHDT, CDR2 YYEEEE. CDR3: CASSSQGIANEKLFF. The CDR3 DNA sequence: TGTGCCAGCAGCTCGCAGGGTATAGCTAATGAAAAACTGTTTTTT.

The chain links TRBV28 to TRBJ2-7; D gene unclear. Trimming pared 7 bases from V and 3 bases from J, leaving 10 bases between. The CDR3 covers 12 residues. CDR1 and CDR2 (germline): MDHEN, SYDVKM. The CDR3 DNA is TGTGCCAGCACCCTAGGTCGCTACGAGCAGTACTTC. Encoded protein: CASTLGRYEQYF.

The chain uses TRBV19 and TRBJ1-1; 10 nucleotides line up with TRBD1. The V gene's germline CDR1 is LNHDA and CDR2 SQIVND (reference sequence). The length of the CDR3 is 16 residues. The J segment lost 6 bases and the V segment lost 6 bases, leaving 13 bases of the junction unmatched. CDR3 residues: CASSKRQGAGYPEAFF. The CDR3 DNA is TGTGCCAGTAGCAAAAGACAGGGGGCCGGTTACCCTGAAGCTTTCTTT.

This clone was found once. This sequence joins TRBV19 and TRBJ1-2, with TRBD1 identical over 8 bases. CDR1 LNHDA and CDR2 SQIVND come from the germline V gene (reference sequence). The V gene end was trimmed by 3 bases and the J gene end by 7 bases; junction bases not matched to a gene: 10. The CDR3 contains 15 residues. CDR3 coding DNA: TGTGCCAGTAGTATTGAAAGCAGGGGGCGGAGTGGCTACACCTTC. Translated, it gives CASSIESRGRSGYTF.